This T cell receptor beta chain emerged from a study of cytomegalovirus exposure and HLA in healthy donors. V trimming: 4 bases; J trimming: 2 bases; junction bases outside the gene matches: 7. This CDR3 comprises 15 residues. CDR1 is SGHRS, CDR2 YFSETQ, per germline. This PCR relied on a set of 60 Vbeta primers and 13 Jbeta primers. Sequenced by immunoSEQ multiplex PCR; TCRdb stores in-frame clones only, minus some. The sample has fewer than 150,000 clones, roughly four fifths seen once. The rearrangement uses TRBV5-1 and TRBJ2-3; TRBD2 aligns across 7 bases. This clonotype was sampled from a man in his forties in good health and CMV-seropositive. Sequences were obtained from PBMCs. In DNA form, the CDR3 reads TGCGCCAGCAGCAACGATGCGGGAGTCACAGATACGCAGTATTTT. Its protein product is CASSNDAGVTDTQYF.